This T cell receptor (beta chain) was documented in a study of regulatory dendritic cells for organ transplantation. The CDR3 extends over 12 amino acids. Per the germline V gene, CDR1 is SGHNT and CDR2 is YYREEE (reference sequence). Trimming stripped 6 bases from V and 4 bases from J, with 9 bases between. Sequencing was performed with immunoSEQ multiplex PCR; in TCRdb, only in-frame clones are kept and a portion is missing. The sample yields 30,000 to 40,000 clones, 85% to 90% seen once. The study, taken as a whole, reports: Memory CD8+ clonal expansion seemed more limited with regulatory than mature dendritic cells. Naive T cells showed high diversity, memory cells less, memory CD8+ least. Alloreactive memory CD8+ T cell pools varied considerably between individuals.

As regards this clone: The antigen remains undetermined.

CD4+ or CD8+ T cells were sorted as naive CD45RA+ or memory CD45RO+. V usage is TRBV5-4 and J usage is TRBJ2-3; the D gene is possibly TRBD1 (5 bases). Sequenced sample: naive CD4+ T cells from blood. The sample's subset: CD45RA+ naive T cells. This receptor was identified in a human donor in good health. As DNA, the CDR3 is TGTGCCAGCACAGGGTTTCCAGATACGCAGTATTTT. Its protein is CASTGFPDTQYF.